The TCR beta chain described here comes from a study of shared clonotypes between healthy human individuals (dated by TCRdb to the early 2020s). About the study as a whole: A couple of women and a few men aged 18 to 49 years were included in the cohort. Between about 0.8 and 9.5 billion PBMCs per donor were obtained by leukapheresis. For each donor, CD4 naive and CD4 memory were each run on three plates, CD8 naive on two plates, and CD8 memory on one plate. Blood TCR repertoires of a handful of healthy adults were deeply sequenced to estimate repertoire size and the extent of clonotype sharing between individuals. To increase sequencing depth and limit assay-specific biases, TCR repertoire library preparation and sequencing were carried out by different laboratories using diverse techniques. What the research found in general, with its limitations: Only blood was sampled, and tissue TCR repertoires likely differ from those in blood. Rarefaction of sorted-subset datasets indicated incomplete sequencing despite the large sequencing depth. Clonotypes shared by all four sorted-subset donors showed higher generation probabilities than non-shared clonotypes. Sharing across a few donors was observed for approximately 5% of naive CD4, 3.5% of naive CD8, over 2% of memory CD4, and over 0.3% of memory CD8 clonotypes. Because the study included a small number of donors, the genetic and exposure-history diversity represented was limited. Pairwise subsampling led to the expectation that sequencing depth would affect the degree of clonotype sharing among donors. Estimated clonotype richness was generally larger for naive than for memory subsets.

As for this clone: Its binding antigen is unknown. No per-base quality is available; no much larger clone lies one base away.

Using the deep immunoSEQ assay, TCR CDR3 regions were amplified from genomic DNA by multiplex PCR. For each cell subset, the extracted genomic DNA was distributed evenly across all wells of several immunoSEQ 96-well plates, and each plate served as one replicate. For sorted subsets, around 200 ng genomic DNA, equal to about 30,000 T cell genomes, was loaded into each replicate PCR. Purified libraries were quantified with a Qubit 3.0 fluorometer, sized on a Bioanalyzer 2100, and re-quantified with the KAPA Library Quantification kit. Every immunoSEQ 96-well plate was sequenced on a dedicated single-read 150-cycle Illumina NextSeq 550 flow cell. On the authors' methods: Because the immunoSEQ output included only junctional sequences and no quality scores, the filtering could not be the same as the filtering used for full-length reads. To assign V/J genes and CDR3, sequences were annotated using PyIR, a Python wrapper for IgBLAST v1.9, with IMGT germline references. Reads were removed for weak V/J assignments (E-value above 1e-6), missing CDR3, stop codons, out-of-frame junctions, or ambiguous translated residues. A V3J clonotype was defined by an identical inferred V gene, J gene, and CDR3 amino acid sequence. Percentage overlap between repertoires was calculated by dividing the number of shared unique clonotypes by the size of the smaller repertoire. Richness of each repertoire was evaluated using RTK rarefaction, the Chao1 estimator, and Recon v2.1 estimates of unobserved clonotypes. Generation probabilities were computed with OLGA for all TCRbeta clonotypes obtained by the gDNA method from a few donors. TCRdb provides this immuneACCESS table in a form limited to in-frame rearrangements. Some clones are lacking; in checked studies, under half of them reflect an unresolved V gene, and why the rest are absent is not known. Clone size and V and J calls were adopted from that table, with D and trimming inferred from the DNA. Recorded for this sample are about 960,000 clones; 76% of them occurred a single time. Approximately 1.5% of the sample goes to the ten largest clones.

Measured from the cysteine to the phenylalanine, the CDR3 is 16 residues long. This entry keeps only the CDR3 DNA: 48 bases, framed from base 1. V and J are trimmed by 2 bases and 6 bases, and the gene matches miss 7 bases of the junction. CDR1 and CDR2, per the germline V gene, are SGHTA and FQGNSA. The donors were healthy, HIV-negative adults who had no recently reported acute infections or vaccinations. Every donor was a Caucasian adult living in Nashville, Tennessee, USA. CD4+ T cells were enriched by magnetic negative selection; naive cells were then positively selected on CD45RA, and the negative fraction formed the memory subset. Blood was obtained by leukapheresis, after which PBMCs were separated by Ficoll-Histopaque density gradient centrifugation and cryopreserved in liquid nitrogen vapor phase. Analytical flow cytometry was used to check the purity and quantity of every magnetically sorted T cell population. Each sorted fraction had its genomic DNA isolated and then quantified by UV absorbance on a Nanodrop 2000c.

Recombination connected TRBV7-2 to TRBJ1-5, with 10 central nucleotides matching TRBD1. Sequencing was done on a sample of memory CD4+ T cells sorted from blood. The sample's cell subset or site label, in plain terms: CD45RA-negative fraction. The TCR comes from a man between 18 and 29 years old in good health. The DNA sequence reads TGTGCCAGCAGCTTATTTTTGACAGGGGGCAGTCAGCCCCAGCATTTT. Its protein is CASSLFLTGGSQPQHF.